Below, one T cell receptor beta chain is given with its context. The age range of participants was about 18 to 90 years, with residence in fewer than 25 US areas. Two negative PCRs, clearance, or symptom resolution were required of recovered Cohort 3 donors. Assay used: immunoSEQ multiplex PCR; TCRdb lists only in-frame clones, some missing. The sample has 200,000 to 250,000 clones; 82% are singletons. CDR1 and CDR2 from the germline V gene are LGHDT and YNNKEL (reference sequence). This CDR3 contains 13 residues. Trimming took 4 bases from V and 6 from J, leaving 10 bases between them. These data belong to a study of blood T cell repertoires in COVID-19. Study details: Acute and convalescent COVID-19 samples came from the United States, Italy and Spain. T cells, B-cell-depleted T cells, or PBMCs provided the cDNA or gDNA that served as material.

The source material was PBMCs or T cells enriched from blood (not recorded which). This rearrangement joins TRBV3-1 (or the pseudogene TRBV3-2) to TRBJ1-5, with D possibly being TRBD1 (6 bases). The sequence derives from a woman aged 60-75 years who had recovered from COVID-19. The CDR3 sequence is CASSPGEGQPQHF. The DNA for the CDR3 is TGTGCCAGCAGCCCAGGGGAGGGTCAGCCCCAGCATTTT.